This record concerns one T cell receptor (beta chain) sequence. Generated by immunoSEQ multiplex PCR, the TCRdb table keeps only in-frame clones and is missing some. The sample comprises around 300,000 clones, roughly nine tenths of which are singletons, and approximately 2.2% rests with the top ten. This record comes from a study of blood T cell repertoires in COVID-19. Study in general: PBMCs, B-cell-depleted T cells, or T cells were the source of the cDNA or gDNA that made up the material.

CDR3 length equals 14 residues. Trimming removed 2 bases from V and 4 bases from J; junction bases left unmatched: 2. CDR1 and CDR2 from the germline V gene are WNHNN and SYGVQD (reference sequence). This chain connects TRBV10-1 to TRBJ2-7, with 10 bases matching TRBD2. The sequence derives from a man aged 45 to 65 with acute or convalescent COVID-19. The sample taken for sequencing was peripheral blood. The CDR3 region has the DNA TGCGCCAGCAGTGAGGCTAGCGGGGGATACGAGCAGTACTTC. Its translation is CASSEASGGYEQYF.